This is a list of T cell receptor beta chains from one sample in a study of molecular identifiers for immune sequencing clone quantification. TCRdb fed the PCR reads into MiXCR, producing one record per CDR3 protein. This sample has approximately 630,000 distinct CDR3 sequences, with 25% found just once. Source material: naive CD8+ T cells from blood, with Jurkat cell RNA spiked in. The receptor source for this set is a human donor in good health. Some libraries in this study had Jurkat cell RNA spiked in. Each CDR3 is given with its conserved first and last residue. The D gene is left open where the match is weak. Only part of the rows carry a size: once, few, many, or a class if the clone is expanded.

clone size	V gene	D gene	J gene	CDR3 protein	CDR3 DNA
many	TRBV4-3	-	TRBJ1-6	CASSQDQDTNSPLHF	TGCGCCAGCAGCCAAGACCAGGACACAAATTCACCCCTCCACTTT
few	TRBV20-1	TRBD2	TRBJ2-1	CSARDRGLASANEQFF	TGCAGTGCTAGAGATAGGGGACTAGCGTCGGCCAATGAGCAGTTCTTC
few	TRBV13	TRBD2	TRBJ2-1	CASSLRTSGSLNEQFF	TGTGCCAGCAGTTTGAGGACTAGCGGGAGTTTAAATGAGCAGTTCTTC
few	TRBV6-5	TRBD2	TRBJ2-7	CASSPSRPGTSGTYEQYF	TGTGCCAGCAGTCCCTCGCGACCCGGGACTAGCGGAACCTACGAGCAGTACTTC
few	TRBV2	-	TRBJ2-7	CASSEGPPLYEQYF	TGTGCCAGCAGTGAGGGGCCCCCACTCTACGAGCAGTACTTC
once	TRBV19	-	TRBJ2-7	CANSIDPQRYSYEQYF	TGTGCCAATAGTATAGATCCCCAGCGGTATTCCTACGAGCAGTACTTC
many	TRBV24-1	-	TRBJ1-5	CATKFDSNQPQHF	TGTGCCACCAAGTTCGATAGCAATCAGCCCCAGCATTTT
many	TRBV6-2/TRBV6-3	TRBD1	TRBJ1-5	CASSSDRGRFYQPQHF	TGTGCCAGCAGCTCGGACAGGGGGCGATTTTATCAGCCCCAGCATTTT
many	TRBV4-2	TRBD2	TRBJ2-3	CASSQGLATDTQYF	TGTGCCAGCAGCCAAGGACTAGCAACTGATACGCAGTATTTT
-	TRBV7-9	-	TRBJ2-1	CASSLAGRNEQFF	TGTGCCAGCAGCTTAGCGGGGAGGAATGAGCAGTTCTTC
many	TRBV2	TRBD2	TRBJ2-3	CASRPLAGGPADTQYF	TGTGCCAGCAGACCCTTAGCGGGGGGGCCGGCAGATACGCAGTATTTT
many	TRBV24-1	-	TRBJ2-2	CATSDPNTGELFF	TGTGCCACCAGTGACCCGAACACCGGGGAGCTGTTTTTT
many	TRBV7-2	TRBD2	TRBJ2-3	CASSATSGGPLHTQYF	TGTGCCAGCAGCGCAACTAGCGGGGGGCCCCTCCACACGCAGTATTTT
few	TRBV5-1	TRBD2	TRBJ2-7	CASSLNSGGYYEQYF	TGCGCCAGCAGCTTAAATTCGGGGGGTTACTACGAGCAGTACTTC
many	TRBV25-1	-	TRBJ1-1	CASSDAGRKDEAFF	TGTGCCAGCAGTGACGCTGGGAGGAAGGATGAAGCTTTCTTT
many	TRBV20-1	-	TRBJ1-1	CSAREWEMNTEAFF	TGCAGTGCTAGAGAGTGGGAAATGAACACTGAAGCTTTCTTT
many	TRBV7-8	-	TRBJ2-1	CASTDSYNEQFF	TGTGCCAGCACCGACTCCTACAATGAGCAGTTCTTC
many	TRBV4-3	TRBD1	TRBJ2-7	CASSPYTGGGEQYF	TGCGCCAGCAGCCCCTACACAGGGGGCGGGGAGCAGTACTTC
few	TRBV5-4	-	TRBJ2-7	CASSGVGNSYEQYF	TGTGCCAGCAGCGGCGTAGGGAACTCCTACGAGCAGTACTTC
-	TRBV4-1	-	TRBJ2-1	CASSQVRGDNEQFF	TGCGCCAGCAGCCAAGTTAGGGGGGACAATGAGCAGTTCTTC
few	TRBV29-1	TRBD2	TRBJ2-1	CSVARGGSYNEQFF	TGCAGCGTCGCCCGGGGGGGCTCCTACAATGAGCAGTTCTTC
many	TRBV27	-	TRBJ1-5	CASSLGQGQPQHF	TGTGCCAGCAGCTTGGGTCAGGGACAGCCCCAGCATTTT
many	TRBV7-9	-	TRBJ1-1	CASSLGLGVNTEAFF	TGTGCCAGCAGCTTAGGTCTGGGGGTTAACACTGAAGCTTTCTTT
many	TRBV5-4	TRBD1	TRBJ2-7	CASSLGQGVSYEQYF	TGTGCCAGCAGCCTAGGACAGGGGGTCTCCTACGAGCAGTACTTC
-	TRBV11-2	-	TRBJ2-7	CASSLVASLDEQYF	TGTGCCAGCAGCTTAGTGGCTAGCCTGGACGAGCAGTACTTC
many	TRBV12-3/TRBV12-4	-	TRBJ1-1	CASSSPSLGTEAFF	TGTGCCAGCAGTTCCCCGTCGCTGGGCACTGAAGCTTTCTTT
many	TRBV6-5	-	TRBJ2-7	CASSYFLSGGAPYEQYF	TGTGCCAGCAGTTACTTCCTCAGTGGGGGGGCGCCTTACGAGCAGTACTTC
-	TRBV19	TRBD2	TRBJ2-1	CASSIVAGGHNEQFF	TGTGCCAGTAGTATAGTGGCGGGGGGACACAATGAGCAGTTCTTC
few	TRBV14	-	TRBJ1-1	CASSPRFSRMNTEAFF	TGTGCCAGCAGCCCGAGGTTTAGCCGTATGAACACTGAAGCTTTCTTT
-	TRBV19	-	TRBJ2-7	CASSIDAGTGEQYF	TGTGCCAGTAGTATAGATGCGGGGACGGGCGAGCAGTACTTC
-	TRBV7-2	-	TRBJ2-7	CASSLHAVTYEQYF	TGTGCCAGCAGCCTTCACGCGGTAACCTACGAGCAGTACTTC
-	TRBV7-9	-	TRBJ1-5	CARSFSPGSSNQPQHF	TGTGCCCGCAGCTTTTCCCCGGGCAGTAGCAATCAGCCCCAGCATTTT
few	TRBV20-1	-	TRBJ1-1	CSARDRVSTEAFF	TGCAGTGCTAGAGACCGTGTGTCCACTGAAGCTTTCTTT
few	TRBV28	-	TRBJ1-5	CASSVHRAAGQPQHF	TGTGCCAGCAGTGTACACAGGGCGGCAGGTCAGCCCCAGCATTTT
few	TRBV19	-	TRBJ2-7	CASSIGTAAYEQYF	TGTGCCAGTAGTATAGGGACAGCCGCTTACGAGCAGTACTTC
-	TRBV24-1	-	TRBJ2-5	CATSDLRGAVQETQYF	TGTGCCACCAGTGATTTGCGCGGGGCGGTCCAAGAGACCCAGTACTTC
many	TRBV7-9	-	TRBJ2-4	CASSLKRDQDILAKNIQYF	TGTGCCAGCAGCTTAAAACGGGATCAGGACATCCTAGCCAAAAACATTCAGTACTTC
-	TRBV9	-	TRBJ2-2	CASSRVPNFPTGELFF	TGTGCCAGCAGCCGGGTCCCTAACTTTCCGACCGGGGAGCTGTTTTTT
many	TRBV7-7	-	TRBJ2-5	CASSLTIEGVVRETQYF	TGTGCTAGCAGCTTAACTATCGAGGGGGTTGTAAGAGAGACCCAGTACTTC
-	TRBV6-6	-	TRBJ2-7	CASSSPRNPYEQYF	TGTGCCAGCAGTTCGCCCAGGAACCCCTACGAGCAGTACTTC
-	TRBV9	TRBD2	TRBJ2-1	CASSTQAGGSSHEQFF	TGTGCCAGCAGCACCCAAGCGGGAGGGTCTTCACATGAGCAGTTCTTC
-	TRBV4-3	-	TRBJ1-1	CASSQVQYGPKNTEAFF	TGCGCCAGCAGCCAAGTACAATACGGACCCAAAAACACTGAAGCTTTCTTT
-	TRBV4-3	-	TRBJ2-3	CASGQDRGLAALSTDTQYF	TGCGCCAGCGGCCAAGATCGGGGGTTAGCGGCGCTAAGCACAGATACGCAATATTTT
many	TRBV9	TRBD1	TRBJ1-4	CASSARDRGRLNEKLFF	TGTGCCAGCAGCGCTAGGGACAGGGGTCGACTAAATGAAAAACTGTTTTTT